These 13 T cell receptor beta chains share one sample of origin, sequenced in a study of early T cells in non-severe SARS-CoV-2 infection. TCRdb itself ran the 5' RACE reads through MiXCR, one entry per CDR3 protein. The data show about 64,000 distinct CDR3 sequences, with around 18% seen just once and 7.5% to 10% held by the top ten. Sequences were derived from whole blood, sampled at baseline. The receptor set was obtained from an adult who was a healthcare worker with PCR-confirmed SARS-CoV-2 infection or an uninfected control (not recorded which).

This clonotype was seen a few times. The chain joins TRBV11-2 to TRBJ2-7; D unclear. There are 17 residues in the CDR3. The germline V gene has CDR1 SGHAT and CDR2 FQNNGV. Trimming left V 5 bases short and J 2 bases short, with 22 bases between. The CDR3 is CASSRSTRDSKPYEQYF. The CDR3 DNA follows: TGTGCCAGCAGCCGAAGCACCAGAGACTCGAAACCCTACGAGCAGTACTTC.

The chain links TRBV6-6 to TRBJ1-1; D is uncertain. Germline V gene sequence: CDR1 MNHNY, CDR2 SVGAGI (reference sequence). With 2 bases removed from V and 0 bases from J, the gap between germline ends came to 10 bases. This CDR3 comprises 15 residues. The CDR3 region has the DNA TGTGCCAGCAGTTACGATCGGAACATGAACACTGAAGCTTTCTTT. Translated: CASSYDRNMNTEAFF.

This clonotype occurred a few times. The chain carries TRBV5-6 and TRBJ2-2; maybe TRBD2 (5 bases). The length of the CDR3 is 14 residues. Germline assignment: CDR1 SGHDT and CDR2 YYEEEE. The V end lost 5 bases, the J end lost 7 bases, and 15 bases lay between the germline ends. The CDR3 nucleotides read TGTGCCAGCAGAAAGGACCTCCGGGGCGGGGAGCTGTTTTTT. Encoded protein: CASRKDLRGGELFF.

The CDR3 loop reads CASPPGGEETQYF. The CDR3 DNA is TGTGCCAGCCCGCCGGGGGGAGAAGAGACCCAGTACTTC. The gene calls are TRBV19 and TRBJ2-5, with 7 bases lining up with TRBD2. V trimming: 9 bases; J trimming: 3 bases; junction bases outside the gene matches: 7. In germline, CDR1 is LNHDA, CDR2 SQIVND (reference sequence). The CDR3 runs to 13 residues.

In DNA form, the CDR3 reads TGCGCCAGCAGCCAATTGGCAGGGAATGGGTACGAGCAGTACTTC. It codes for CASSQLAGNGYEQYF. The chain is built from TRBV4-3 and TRBJ2-7; possibly TRBD1 for D (5 bases). V lost 2 bases and J lost 4, with 15 bases in between. The CDR3 is made up of 15 amino acids. Germline V gene lookup returns CDR1 LGHNA and CDR2 YSLEER.

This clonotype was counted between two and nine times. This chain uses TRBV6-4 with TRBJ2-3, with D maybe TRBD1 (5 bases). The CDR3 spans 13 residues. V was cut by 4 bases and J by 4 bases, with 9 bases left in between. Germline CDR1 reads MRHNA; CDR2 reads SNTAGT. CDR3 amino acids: CASSAQESDTQYF. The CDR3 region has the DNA TGTGCCAGCAGTGCACAGGAATCAGATACGCAGTATTTT.

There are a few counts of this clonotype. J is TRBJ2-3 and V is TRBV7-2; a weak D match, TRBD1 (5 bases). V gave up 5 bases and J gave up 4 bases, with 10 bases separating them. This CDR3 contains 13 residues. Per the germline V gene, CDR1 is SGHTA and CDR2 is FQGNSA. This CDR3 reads CASSPWGPDTQYF. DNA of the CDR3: TGTGCCAGCAGCCCCTGGGGCCCAGATACGCAGTATTTT.

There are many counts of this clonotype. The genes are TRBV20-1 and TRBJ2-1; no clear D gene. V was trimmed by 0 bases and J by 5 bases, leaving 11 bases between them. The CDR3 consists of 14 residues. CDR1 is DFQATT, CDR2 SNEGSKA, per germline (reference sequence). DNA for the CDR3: TGCAGTGCTAGAGATGAGGCTTTCCACAATGAGCAGTTCTTC. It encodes CSARDEAFHNEQFF.

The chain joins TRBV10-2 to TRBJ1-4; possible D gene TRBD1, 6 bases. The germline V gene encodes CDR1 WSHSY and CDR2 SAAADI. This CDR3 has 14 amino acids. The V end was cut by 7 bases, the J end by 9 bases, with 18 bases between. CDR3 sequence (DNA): TGCGCCAGCATGAGAGCAGGGGTGGGGAAAAAACTGTTTTTT. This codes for CASMRAGVGKKLFF.

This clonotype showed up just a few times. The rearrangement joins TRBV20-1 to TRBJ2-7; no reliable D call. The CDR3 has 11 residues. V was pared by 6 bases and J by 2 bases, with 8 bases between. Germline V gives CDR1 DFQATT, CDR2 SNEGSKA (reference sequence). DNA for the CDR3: TGCAGTGCGGAAAGAACCTACGAGCAGTACTTC. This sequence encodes CSAERTYEQYF.

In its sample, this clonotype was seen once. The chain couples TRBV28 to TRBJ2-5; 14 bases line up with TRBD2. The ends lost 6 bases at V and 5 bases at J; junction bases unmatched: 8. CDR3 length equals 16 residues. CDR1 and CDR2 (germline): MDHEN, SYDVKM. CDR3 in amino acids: CASRTSGGAISETQYF. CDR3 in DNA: TGTGCCAGCAGGACTAGCGGGGGGGCCATTAGTGAGACCCAGTACTTC.

CDR3 DNA: TGTGCCTGGAGCGACAGTTACAATCAGCCCCAGCATTTT. It specifies CAWSDSYNQPQHF. V gene TRBV30 combines with J gene TRBJ1-5; D perhaps matches TRBD1 (5 bases). V was trimmed by 3 bases and J by 3 bases, leaving 9 bases between them. Germline V gene sequence: CDR1 GTSNPN, CDR2 SVGIG (reference sequence). The CDR3 is made up of 13 amino acids.

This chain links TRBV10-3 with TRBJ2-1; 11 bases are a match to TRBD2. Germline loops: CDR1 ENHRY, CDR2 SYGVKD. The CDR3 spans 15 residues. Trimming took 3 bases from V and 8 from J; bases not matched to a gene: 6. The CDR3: CAISELAGAAYEQFF. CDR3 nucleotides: TGTGCCATCAGTGAACTAGCGGGAGCGGCCTATGAGCAGTTCTTC.